This passage covers 30 T cell receptor beta chains from one sample sequenced in a study of cytomegalovirus exposure and HLA in healthy donors. 13 Jbeta primers and 60 Vbeta primers were used for the PCR. The data were produced by immunoSEQ multiplex PCR, yet TCRdb's version contains in-frame clones alone and is incomplete. The sample records about 130,000 clones, roughly four fifths being singletons. Material: PBMCs. The receptors derive from a woman aged 45 to 65 in good health and CMV-seronegative.

V is TRBV9 and J is TRBJ1-1; the D gene is possibly TRBD1 (6 bases). The CDR3 runs to 19 residues. The germline V gene has CDR1 SGDLS and CDR2 YYNGEE. V gave up 0 bases and J gave up 1 base, with 22 bases separating them. CDR3 nucleotide sequence: TGTGCCAGCAGCGTAGAACCTGGAGAATGGACAGCAAGGAACACTGAAGCTTTCTTT. Protein: CASSVEPGEWTARNTEAFF.

J is TRBJ2-5 and V is TRBV9, with a possible D match to TRBD2 (5 bases). The CDR3 length is 14 residues. Trimming took 0 bases from V and 5 from J, leaving 11 bases between them. CDR1 SGDLS and CDR2 YYNGEE come from the germline V gene. For the CDR3, the DNA is TGTGCCAGCAGCGTAGGATCAGGCGGGGAGACCCAGTACTTC. Translating gives CASSVGSGGETQYF.

The genes are TRBV2 and TRBJ2-1, with TRBD2 identical over 11 bases. Trimming cost V 8 bases and J 5 bases; bases outside gene matches: 2. CDR1 and CDR2 (germline): SNHLY, FYNNEI. The CDR3 length is 13 residues. The CDR3 region is CASQTSGNNEQFF. For the CDR3, the DNA is TGTGCCAGCCAGACTAGCGGGAACAATGAGCAGTTCTTC.

V usage is TRBV5-4 and J usage is TRBJ1-2, with TRBD1 matching 9 bases. Trimming removed 4 bases from V and 8 bases from J; junction bases left unmatched: 15. This CDR3 is built from 16 residues. Germline V CDR1 and CDR2: SGHNT, YYREEE (reference sequence). This CDR3 is CASSPEIIQGARGYTF. Here the CDR3 DNA reads TGTGCCAGCAGCCCTGAAATAATACAGGGGGCGAGGGGCTACACCTTC.

This chain links TRBV18 with TRBJ1-5, with TRBD1 as a possible D gene (5 bases). The CDR3 runs to 19 residues. The germline V and J ends were trimmed by 3 bases and 6 bases, with 27 bases remaining between them. Germline V gene data show CDR1 as KGHSH and CDR2 as LQKENI. The CDR3 nucleotides are TGTGCCAGCTCACCGTTAAACGGAGGGGTTCCCGGGGGTGGTCAGCCCCAGCATTTT. Its protein product is CASSPLNGGVPGGGQPQHF.

This sequence joins TRBV6-5 and TRBJ2-1; TRBD2 matches 10 bases. The V gene end was trimmed by 6 bases and the J gene end by 4 bases; junction bases not matched to a gene: 3. Germline V CDR1 and CDR2: MNHEY, SVGAGI. This CDR3 has 14 residues. The CDR3 coding sequence is TGTGCCAGCAGACTAGCGGGGCCTTACAATGAGCAGTTCTTC. The encoded protein is CASRLAGPYNEQFF.

V usage is TRBV19 and J usage is TRBJ1-5; 9 bases match TRBD1. The CDR3 is 16 residues long. Germline V gene sequence: CDR1 LNHDA, CDR2 SQIVND (reference sequence). Losses at the gene ends were 3 bases for V and 7 bases for J; bases not matched to a gene: 10. Here the CDR3 reads CASSIPTGGFLQPQHF. The DNA for the CDR3 is TGTGCCAGTAGTATCCCTACAGGGGGCTTTCTGCAGCCCCAGCATTTT.

In DNA form, the CDR3 reads TGTGCCAGCAGGAGACAGGGAGCCACTGAAGCTTTCTTT. It is translated as CASRRQGATEAFF. V gene TRBV2 combines with J gene TRBJ1-1; TRBD1 agrees at 7 bases. CDR1 is SNHLY, CDR2 FYNNEI, per germline. Germline trimming cut 6 bases from V and 4 bases from J; bases unmatched to any gene: 5. The CDR3 consists of 13 residues.

As concerns this clone: Its ends do not fully match the called genes, so a read error is possible. V usage is TRBV6-5 and J usage is TRBJ2-3; D may be TRBD1 (6 bases). Per the germline V gene, CDR1 is MNHEY and CDR2 is SVGAGI. The CDR3 spans 15 residues. The CDR3 DNA follows: TGTGCCCGCAGTGGCCGGGACAAAGGACCGGATACGCAGTATTTT. Amino acid sequence: CARSGRDKGPDTQYF.

The gene calls are TRBV5-8 and TRBJ2-3; 7 bases align to TRBD1. There are 15 residues in the CDR3. Unmatched junction bases numbered 8, after V lost 5 bases and J lost 2 bases. CDR1 is SGHTS, CDR2 YDEGEE, per germline. CDR3 DNA: TGTGCCAGCAGATTCAGGGGGTCCAACACAGATACGCAGTATTTT. Its protein is CASRFRGSNTDTQYF.

This chain uses TRBV27 with TRBJ2-3; D perhaps matches TRBD2 (7 bases). The CDR3 covers 13 residues. The germline gives CDR1 MNHEY, CDR2 SMNVEV (reference sequence). Between the trimmed V and J ends, which lost 10 bases and 6 bases, there was a span of 17 bases. This CDR3 is CATRGGAWDTQYF. The CDR3 nucleotides read TGTGCCACCCGAGGGGGGGCATGGGATACGCAGTATTTT.

The gene calls are TRBV7-6 and TRBJ2-7; D might be TRBD1 (5 bases). CDR1 and CDR2 (germline): SGHVS, FNYEAQ. The CDR3 is 14 amino acids. Deletions cut 4 bases from V and 1 base from J, with 11 bases between. The CDR3 spells CASSSRGQSYEQYF. The CDR3 DNA sequence: TGTGCCAGCAGCTCCCGCGGACAATCCTACGAGCAGTACTTC.

This clone was counted only a few times. V usage is TRBV7-8 and J usage is TRBJ2-7; D perhaps matches TRBD2 (6 bases). The germline V gene has CDR1 SGHVS and CDR2 FQNEAQ. The ends were cut back, 5 bases at V and 0 bases at J, with 17 bases in the middle. This CDR3 comprises 16 residues. CDR3 sequence reads: CASSPDGRGGSYEQYF. As DNA, the CDR3 is TGTGCCAGCAGCCCGGACGGGCGGGGAGGCTCCTACGAGCAGTACTTC. Variable domain in full (rest from reference TRBV7-8 and TRBJ2-7): GAGVSQSPRYKVAKRGQDVALRCDPISGHVSLFWYQQALGQGPEFLTYFQNEAQLDKSGLPSDRFFAERPEGSVSTLKIQRTQQEDSAVYLCASSPDGRGGSYEQYFGPGTRLTVT.

The chain carries TRBV7-2 and TRBJ2-7; tentatively, D is TRBD2 (7 bases). Germline assignment: CDR1 SGHTA and CDR2 FQGNSA. Trimming removed 1 base at V and 4 bases at J, with 11 bases between. The CDR3 runs to 14 residues. DNA of the CDR3: TGTGCCAGCAGCTTAGGGACTAGGGGGTACGAGCAGTACTTC. It codes for CASSLGTRGYEQYF.

The gene calls are TRBV6-1 and TRBJ2-7, with D uncertain. The germline V gene has CDR1 MNHNS and CDR2 SASEGT. V was shortened by 2 bases and J by 3 bases, with 5 bases between the two germline ends. The CDR3 consists of 12 residues. The CDR3 spells CASSERSYEQYF. The CDR3 bases are TGTGCCAGCAGTGAAAGGAGCTACGAGCAGTACTTC.

The rearrangement joins TRBV29-1 to TRBJ2-7; TRBD2 might be the D (5 bases). The CDR3 has 13 residues. With 6 bases removed from V and 1 base from J, the gap between germline ends came to 13 bases. Germline lookup yields CDR1 SQVTM and CDR2 ANQGSEA. CDR3 in amino acids: CSVKDGKSYEQYF. The CDR3 nucleotides read TGCAGCGTCAAGGACGGGAAATCCTACGAGCAGTACTTC.

This clone has just a few counts. This chain joins TRBV2 and TRBJ1-1; D uncertain. Germline CDR1 and CDR2: SNHLY and FYNNEI. There are 14 residues in the CDR3. CDR3 region: CADTQAGGSTEAFF. In DNA, the CDR3 is TGTGCGGATACGCAGGCGGGTGGTAGCACTGAAGCTTTCTTT.

This clone was recorded only once. This chain connects TRBV29-1 to TRBJ2-1; 10 nucleotides line up with TRBD2. Trimming took 7 bases from V and 5 from J; bases not matched to a gene: 5. The CDR3 consists of 13 residues. Per the germline V gene, CDR1 is SQVTM and CDR2 is ANQGSEA. The CDR3, as DNA: TGCAGCGGTGGACTAGCGGTTAACAATGAGCAGTTCTTC. Amino acid sequence: CSGGLAVNNEQFF.

This clone was counted only a few times. V and J are TRBV7-6 and TRBJ2-5, with D possibly TRBD1 on 5 matching bases. V lost 0 bases, J lost 7 bases, and 9 bases lay in between. This CDR3 is built from 13 residues. Looked up from germline, CDR1 is SGHVS and CDR2 is FNYEAQ. The CDR3 loop is CASSLAGAGTQYF. CDR3 nucleotide sequence: TGTGCCAGCAGCTTAGCTGGGGCTGGGACCCAGTACTTC.

Only one count was recorded for this clone. This rearrangement joins TRBV7-2 to TRBJ2-1; the match to TRBD2 covers 7 bases. Germline loops: CDR1 SGHTA, CDR2 FQGNSA. V lost 4 bases, J lost 4 bases, and 10 bases stayed unmatched. This CDR3 region has 16 residues. CDR3: CASSSAGTTIYNEQFF. The CDR3 DNA follows: TGTGCCAGCAGCTCAGCCGGGACTACCATATACAATGAGCAGTTCTTC.

The chain couples TRBV6-1 to TRBJ2-1; 7 positions match TRBD2. Germline-derived CDR1 and CDR2 are MNHNS and SASEGT. The length of the CDR3 is 15 residues. Trimming removed 6 bases from V and 1 base from J; junction bases left unmatched: 6. The CDR3 spells CASRTSGTSYNEQFF. The CDR3 DNA sequence: TGTGCCAGCAGGACCAGCGGGACTTCCTACAATGAGCAGTTCTTC.

V and J are TRBV5-1 and TRBJ2-7; 14 bases align to TRBD2. The germline V gene encodes CDR1 SGHRS and CDR2 YFSETQ. The CDR3 loop spans 17 amino acids. V was clipped by 0 bases and J by 6 bases; unmatched bases: 8. The chain's CDR3 is CASSLEGRGLAGGEQYV. DNA for the CDR3: TGCGCCAGCAGCTTGGAAGGGCGAGGACTAGCGGGGGGCGAGCAGTACGTC.

This clone appeared once. The rearrangement links TRBV5-8 to TRBJ2-2; D not resolved. This CDR3 is 15 amino acids long. Deletions cut 0 bases from V and 1 base from J, with 7 bases between. Germline CDR1 and CDR2: SGHTS and YDEGEE. CDR3 bases: TGTGCCAGCAGCTTGGTGGCAGGGAACACCGGGGAGCTGTTTTTT. Translated: CASSLVAGNTGELFF.

The genes are TRBV6-1 and TRBJ1-2, with a tentative D call TRBD1 (6 bases). Germline V gene sequence: CDR1 MNHNS, CDR2 SASEGT. The CDR3 covers 15 residues. Trimming stripped 6 bases from V and 5 bases from J, with 19 bases between. CDR3: CASRDPGDALYGYTF. The CDR3 DNA sequence: TGTGCCAGCAGGGACCCAGGGGATGCGCTATATGGCTACACCTTC.

This chain uses TRBV6-5 with TRBJ1-6, with a tentative D call TRBD1 (5 bases). V lost 2 bases, J lost 5 bases, and 7 bases lay in between. This CDR3 has 14 residues. Germline V gene sequence: CDR1 MNHEY, CDR2 SVGAGI. This CDR3 reads CASSYGGNNSPLHF. CDR3 nucleotide sequence: TGTGCCAGCAGTTACGGGGGGAATAATTCACCCCTCCACTTT.

This clone was detected only a few times. CDR3 DNA sequence: TGTGCCAGCACCTGGCGGGGCGGGAGTGCTGGGGCCAACGTCCTGACTTTC. This encodes CASTWRGGSAGANVLTF. The rearrangement joins TRBV27 to TRBJ2-6; 7 bases fit TRBD2. The CDR3 has 17 residues. Unmatched junction bases numbered 11, after V lost 7 bases and J lost 2 bases. CDR1 MNHEY and CDR2 SMNVEV come from the germline V gene (reference sequence).

This chain links TRBV6-6 with TRBJ1-1, with TRBD1 as a possible D gene (6 bases). Between the trimmed V and J ends, which lost 6 bases and 3 bases, there was a span of 11 bases. The CDR3 has 13 amino acids. Germline V CDR1 and CDR2: MNHNY, SVGAGI (reference sequence). This CDR3 reads CASSPDRYTEAFF. The CDR3 DNA reads TGTGCCAGCAGCCCGGACAGATACACTGAAGCTTTCTTT.

This clone was seen more than once but under ten times. V is TRBV30 and J is TRBJ1-1; D is undetermined. V was clipped by 2 bases and J by 3 bases, with 7 bases between them. CDR1 GTSNPN and CDR2 SVGIG come from the germline V gene (reference sequence). This CDR3 spans 12 amino acids. CDR3 loop: CAWSTEDTEAFF. Here the CDR3 DNA reads TGTGCCTGGAGTACGGAGGACACTGAAGCTTTCTTT.

The sample holds one count of this clone. J is TRBJ2-3 and V is TRBV5-1; D might be TRBD2 (6 bases). CDR3 size: 15 residues. The V gene's germline CDR1 is SGHRS and CDR2 YFSETQ. Trimming removed 1 base from V and 6 bases from J, with 15 bases in between. The CDR3 spells CASSLTGSVPDTQYF. The CDR3 DNA reads as TGCGCCAGCAGCTTGACCGGGAGTGTCCCCGATACGCAGTATTTT.

The V call is TRBV18, the J call TRBJ2-3; D remains unclear. Germline V gene sequence: CDR1 KGHSH, CDR2 LQKENI. V lost 0 bases and J lost 3, with 4 bases in between. The CDR3 is 13 amino acids. The CDR3 DNA reads TGTGCCAGCTCACCACCGTCGACAGATACGCAGTATTTT. Translated, it gives CASSPPSTDTQYF.